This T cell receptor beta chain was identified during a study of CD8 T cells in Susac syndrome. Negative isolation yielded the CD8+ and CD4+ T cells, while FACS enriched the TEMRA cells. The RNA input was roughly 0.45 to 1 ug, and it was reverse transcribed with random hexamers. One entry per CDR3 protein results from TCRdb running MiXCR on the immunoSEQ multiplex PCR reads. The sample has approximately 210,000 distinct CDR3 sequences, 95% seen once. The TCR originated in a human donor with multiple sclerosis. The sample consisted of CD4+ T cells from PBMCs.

The CDR3 DNA is TGCAGTGCCGTACGACAGGGTTCGGGTCAGCCCCAGCATTTT. It is translated as CSAVRQGSGQPQHF. The chain couples TRBV20-1 to TRBJ1-5; 7 bases line up with TRBD1. The CDR3 totals 14 residues. The trim removed 6 bases at V and 6 bases at J, leaving 11 bases unmatched. Germline loops: CDR1 DFQATT, CDR2 SNEGSKA (reference sequence).